This T cell receptor (beta chain) was identified during a study of CD8 T cells in Susac syndrome. RNA totalling about 0.45 to 1 ug underwent reverse transcription with random hexamers. The authors amplified TCR beta CDR3 across 54 Vbeta and 13 Jbeta using immunoSEQ multiplex PCR. MiXCR was run by TCRdb on the immunoSEQ multiplex PCR reads, yielding one entry per CDR3 protein. The table has around 170,000 distinct CDR3 sequences, 95% seen once. CD8+ and CD4+ T cells from blood underwent TCR beta sequencing. The CDR3 runs to 17 residues. The V gene is TRBV1, the J gene TRBJ2-5; the table's D call, TRBD2, has no DNA check behind it. TRBV1 is marked as a pseudogene. The clonotype originates from a human donor with Susac syndrome. The sequencing input was CD4+ T cells from PBMCs. In nucleotides, the CDR3 is TGCACCAGCAGCCAAGATGGCGGGGGGCCATGCCAAGAGACCCAGTACTTC. This sequence encodes CTSSQDGGGPCQETQYF.